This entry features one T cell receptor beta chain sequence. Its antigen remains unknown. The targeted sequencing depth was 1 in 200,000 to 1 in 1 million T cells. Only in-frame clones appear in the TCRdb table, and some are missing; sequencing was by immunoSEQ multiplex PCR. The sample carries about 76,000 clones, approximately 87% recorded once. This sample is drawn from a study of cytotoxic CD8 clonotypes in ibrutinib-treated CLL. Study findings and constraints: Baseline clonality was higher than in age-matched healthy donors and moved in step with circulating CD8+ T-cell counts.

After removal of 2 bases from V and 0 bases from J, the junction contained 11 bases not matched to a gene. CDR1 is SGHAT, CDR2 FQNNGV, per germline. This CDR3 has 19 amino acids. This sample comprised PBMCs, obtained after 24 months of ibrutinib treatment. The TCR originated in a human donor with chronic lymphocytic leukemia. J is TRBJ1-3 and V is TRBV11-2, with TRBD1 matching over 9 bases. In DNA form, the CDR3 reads TGTGCCAGCAGCTTATTTGTGCAACCACAGGGGGCCTCTGGAAACACCATATATTTT. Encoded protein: CASSLFVQPQGASGNTIYF.